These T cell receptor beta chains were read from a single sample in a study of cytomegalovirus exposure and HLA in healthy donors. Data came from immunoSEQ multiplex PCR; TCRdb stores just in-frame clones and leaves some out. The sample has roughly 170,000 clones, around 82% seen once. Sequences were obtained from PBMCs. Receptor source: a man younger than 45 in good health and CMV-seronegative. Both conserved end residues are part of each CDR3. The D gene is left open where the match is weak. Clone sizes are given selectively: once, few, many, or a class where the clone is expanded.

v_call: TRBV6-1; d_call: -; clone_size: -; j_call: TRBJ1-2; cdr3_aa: CASSEARQLFYGYTF; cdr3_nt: TGTGCCAGCAGTGAAGCGAGGCAACTTTTTTATGGCTACACCTTC
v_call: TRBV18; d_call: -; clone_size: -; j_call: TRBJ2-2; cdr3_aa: CASSPFTGELFF; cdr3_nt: TGTGCCAGCTCACCCTTCACCGGGGAGCTGTTTTTT
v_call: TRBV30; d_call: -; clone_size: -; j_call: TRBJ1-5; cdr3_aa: CAWSVPGGRGYSNQPQHF; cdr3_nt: TGTGCCTGGAGTGTACCAGGTGGACGGGGTTATAGCAATCAGCCCCAGCATTTT
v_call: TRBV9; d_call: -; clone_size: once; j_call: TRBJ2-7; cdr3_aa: CASSVLPRGGDEQYF; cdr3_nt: TGTGCCAGCAGCGTATTACCTAGGGGGGGTGACGAGCAGTACTTC
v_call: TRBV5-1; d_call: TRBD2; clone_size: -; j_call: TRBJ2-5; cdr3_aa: CASSDGGSRAETQYF; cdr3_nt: TGCGCCAGCAGCGACGGCGGGAGTAGAGCAGAGACCCAGTACTTC
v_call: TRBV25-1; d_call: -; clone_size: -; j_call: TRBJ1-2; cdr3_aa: CASSKAGMNSYGYTF; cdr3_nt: TGTGCCAGCAGTAAAGCAGGGATGAACTCCTATGGCTACACCTTC
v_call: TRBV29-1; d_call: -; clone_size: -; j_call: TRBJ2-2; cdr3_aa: CSVGHLTNTGELFF; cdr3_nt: TGCAGCGTGGGACATCTTACGAACACCGGGGAGCTGTTTTTT
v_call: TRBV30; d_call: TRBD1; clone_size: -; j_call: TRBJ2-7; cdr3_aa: CAWSPTDRAPQYF; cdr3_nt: TGTGCCTGGAGTCCAACAGACAGGGCACCGCAGTACTTC
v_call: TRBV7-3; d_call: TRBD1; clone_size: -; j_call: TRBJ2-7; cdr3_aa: CASSLGQATYEQYF; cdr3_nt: TGTGCCAGCAGCTTGGGACAGGCAACCTACGAGCAGTACTTC
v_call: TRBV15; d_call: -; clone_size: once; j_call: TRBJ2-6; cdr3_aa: CATSRDGGSSGANVLTF; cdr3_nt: TGTGCCACCAGCAGAGATGGGGGGAGCTCTGGGGCCAACGTCCTGACTTTC
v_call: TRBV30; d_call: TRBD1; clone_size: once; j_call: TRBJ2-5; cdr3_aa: CAWSGGGWEQYF; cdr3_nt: TGTGCCTGGAGTGGAGGGGGCTGGGAGCAGTACTTC
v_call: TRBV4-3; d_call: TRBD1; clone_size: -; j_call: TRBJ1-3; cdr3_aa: CASSQDLGQGVGGNTIYF; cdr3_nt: TGCGCCAGCAGCCAAGATCTGGGACAGGGGGTCGGGGGGAACACCATATATTTT
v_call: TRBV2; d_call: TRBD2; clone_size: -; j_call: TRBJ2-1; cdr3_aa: CASSGNPQGGSSGGVYKSDEQFF; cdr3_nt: TGTGCCAGCAGTGGAAACCCACAGGGGGGGTCTAGCGGGGGGGTTTACAAGTCCGATGAGCAGTTCTTC
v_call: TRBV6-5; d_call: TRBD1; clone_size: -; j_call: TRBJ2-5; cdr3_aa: CASGQGGETQYF; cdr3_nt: TGTGCCAGCGGACAGGGAGGAGAGACCCAGTACTTC
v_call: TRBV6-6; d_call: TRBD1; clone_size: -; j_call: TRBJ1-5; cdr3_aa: CASSPGQGNQPQHF; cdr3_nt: TGTGCCAGCAGTCCGGGACAGGGCAATCAGCCCCAGCATTTT
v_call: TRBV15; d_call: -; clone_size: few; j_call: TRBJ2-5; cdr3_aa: CATSRDRGRSQETQYF; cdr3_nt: TGTGCCACCAGCAGAGATCGGGGTAGATCCCAAGAGACCCAGTACTTC
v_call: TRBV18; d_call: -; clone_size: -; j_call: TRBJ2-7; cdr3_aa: CASSPRQTYEQYF; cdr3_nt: TGTGCCAGCTCACCAAGACAAACCTACGAGCAGTACTTC
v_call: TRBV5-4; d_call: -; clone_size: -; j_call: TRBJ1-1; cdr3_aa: CASSYWGGGLTEAFF; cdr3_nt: TGTGCCAGCAGCTATTGGGGAGGGGGGCTCACTGAAGCTTTCTTT
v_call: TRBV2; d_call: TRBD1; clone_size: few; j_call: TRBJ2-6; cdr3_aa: CASSPPGTGISGANVLTF; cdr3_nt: TGTGCCAGCAGTCCTCCCGGGACAGGGATCTCTGGGGCCAACGTCCTGACTTTC
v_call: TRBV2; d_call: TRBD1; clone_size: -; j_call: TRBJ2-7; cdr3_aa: CASSEEGQGNYEQYF; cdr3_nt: TGTGCCAGCAGTGAAGAGGGACAGGGGAATTACGAGCAGTACTTC
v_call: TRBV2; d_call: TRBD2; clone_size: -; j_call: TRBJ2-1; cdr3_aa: CASSLRSSGGGTYNEQFF; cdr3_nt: TGTGCCAGCAGTCTGCGGTCTAGCGGGGGAGGCACCTACAATGAGCAGTTCTTC
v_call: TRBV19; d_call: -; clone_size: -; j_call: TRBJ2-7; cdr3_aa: CASSKGRTNYEQYF; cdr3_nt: TGTGCCAGTAGTAAGGGGCGGACAAACTACGAGCAGTACTTC